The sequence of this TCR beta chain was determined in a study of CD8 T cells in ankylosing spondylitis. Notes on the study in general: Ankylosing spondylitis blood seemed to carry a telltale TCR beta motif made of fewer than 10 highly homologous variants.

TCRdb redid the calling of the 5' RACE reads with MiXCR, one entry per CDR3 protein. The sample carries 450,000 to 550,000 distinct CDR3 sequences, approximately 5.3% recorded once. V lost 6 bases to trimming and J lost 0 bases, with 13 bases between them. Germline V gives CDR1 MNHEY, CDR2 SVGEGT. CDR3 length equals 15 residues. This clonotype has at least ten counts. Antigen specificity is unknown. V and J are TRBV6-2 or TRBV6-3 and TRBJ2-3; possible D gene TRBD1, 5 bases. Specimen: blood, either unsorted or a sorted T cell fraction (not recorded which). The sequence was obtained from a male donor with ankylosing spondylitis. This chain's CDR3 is CASSSRQYSTDTQYF. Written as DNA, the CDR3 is TGTGCCAGCAGCTCGAGACAGTATAGCACAGATACGCAGTATTTT.